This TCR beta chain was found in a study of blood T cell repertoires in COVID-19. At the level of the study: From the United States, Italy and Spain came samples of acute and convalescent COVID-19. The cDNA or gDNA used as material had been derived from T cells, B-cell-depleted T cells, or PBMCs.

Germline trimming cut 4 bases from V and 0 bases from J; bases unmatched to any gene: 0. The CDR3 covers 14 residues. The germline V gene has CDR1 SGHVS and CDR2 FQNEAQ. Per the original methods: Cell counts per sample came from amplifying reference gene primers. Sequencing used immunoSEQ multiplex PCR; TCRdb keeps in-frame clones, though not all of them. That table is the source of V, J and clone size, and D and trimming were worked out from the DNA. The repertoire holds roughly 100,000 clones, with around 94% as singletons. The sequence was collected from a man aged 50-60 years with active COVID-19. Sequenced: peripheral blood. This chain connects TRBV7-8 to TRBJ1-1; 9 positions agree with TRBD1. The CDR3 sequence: CASSWDRVNTEAFF. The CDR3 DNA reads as TGTGCCAGCAGCTGGGACAGGGTGAACACTGAAGCTTTCTTT.